A single sample is the source of the 29 T cell receptor beta chains below, sequenced in a study of T cells of healthy individuals. TCRdb itself ran the 5' RACE reads through MiXCR, one entry per CDR3 protein. The sample has about 100,000 distinct CDR3 sequences, 15% to 20% seen once. These TCRs come from a human donor in good health.

V is TRBV4-2 and J is TRBJ2-7; tentatively, D is TRBD2 (7 bases). The length of the CDR3 is 14 residues. Trimming took 5 bases from V and 5 from J, leaving 16 bases between them. Germline V gene lookup returns CDR1 LGHNA and CDR2 YNFKEQ. CDR3 nucleotide sequence: TGTGCCAGCAGCTCTCGGGCGGGGGCCAACGAGCAGTACTTC. Translated, it gives CASSSRAGANEQYF.

This clonotype has a handful of counts. This chain uses TRBV10-3 with TRBJ2-2, with D unclear. Looked up from germline, CDR1 is ENHRY and CDR2 is SYGVKD. The CDR3 has 19 amino acids. V gave up 2 bases and J gave up 0 bases, with 19 bases separating them. The CDR3 here is CAISEILVVVKPNTGELFF. In DNA form, the CDR3 reads TGTGCCATCAGTGAGATTCTAGTAGTGGTAAAACCGAACACCGGGGAGCTGTTTTTT.

This rearrangement joins TRBV7-3 to TRBJ2-1, with D possibly TRBD2 on 6 matching bases. This CDR3 is 13 amino acids long. The V end was cut by 2 bases, the J end by 6 bases, with 8 bases between. Germline CDR1 and CDR2: SGHTA and FQGTGA. CDR3 sequence reads: CASSLPTSNEQFF. The DNA for the CDR3 is TGTGCCAGCAGCTTACCGACTAGCAATGAGCAGTTCTTC.

The chain joins TRBV28 to TRBJ2-7; D possibly corresponds to TRBD2 (6 bases). Per germline, CDR1 MDHEN and CDR2 SYDVKM. The CDR3 sequence is 17 residues long. With 7 bases removed from V and 0 bases from J, the gap between germline ends came to 22 bases. The CDR3, as DNA: TGTGCCAGCACCCCACCGGGGCGGGGCCCCACCTCCTACGAGCAGTACTTC. This translates into CASTPPGRGPTSYEQYF.

CDR3 region: CASSPEGFSGRVYEQYF. The CDR3 bases are TGTGCCAGCAGTCCGGAAGGCTTCAGCGGGAGGGTCTACGAGCAGTACTTC. The genes are TRBV28 and TRBJ2-7; 10 bases are a match to TRBD2. Germline CDR1 is MDHEN and CDR2 is SYDVKM. This CDR3 is 17 amino acids long. V lost 5 bases to trimming and J lost 3 bases; unmatched junction nucleotides: 13.

This chain links TRBV5-1 with TRBJ1-4, with unresolved D. V lost 2 bases and J 0 bases, leaving 11 bases between the germline ends. The CDR3 covers 16 residues. Germline-derived CDR1 and CDR2 are SGHRS and YFSETQ. Here the CDR3 DNA reads TGCGCCAGCAGCTTCGCGCGGTTTCCAACTAATGAAAAACTGTTTTTT. Its protein is CASSFARFPTNEKLFF.

This clonotype has just a few counts. CDR3 sequence: CASSQDPGTPEAFF. DNA for the CDR3: TGCGCCAGCAGCCAAGATCCAGGGACCCCTGAAGCTTTCTTT. J is TRBJ1-1 and V is TRBV4-1, with D possibly TRBD1 on 5 matching bases. The length of the CDR3 is 14 residues. V dropped 0 bases and J dropped 6 bases, with 11 bases sitting between them. Germline CDR1 MGHRA, CDR2 YSYEKL.

This clonotype was seen ten or more times. This rearrangement joins TRBV20-1 to TRBJ2-5; D might be TRBD2 (6 bases). The V end lost 3 bases, the J end lost 5 bases, and 19 bases lay between the germline ends. The V gene's germline CDR1 is DFQATT and CDR2 SNEGSKA (reference sequence). The CDR3 runs to 15 residues. CDR3 in DNA: TGCAGTGCTAGGGGGTTGCGGGGCCACGAGGAGACCCAGTACTTC. Amino acids: CSARGLRGHEETQYF.

This clonotype was seen ten or more times. V gene TRBV7-9 combines with J gene TRBJ1-5; D remains unclear. This CDR3 is built from 11 residues. Germline V gene data show CDR1 as SEHNR and CDR2 as FQNEAQ (reference sequence). Trimming stripped 5 bases from V and 6 bases from J, with 5 bases between. CDR3 in DNA: TGTGCCAGCAGCGCCCGTCAGCCCCAGCATTTT. Amino acids: CASSARQPQHF.

CDR3 in DNA: TGCGCCAGCAGCCAAGGATCAGGAGAGACCCAGTACTTC. This gives the protein CASSQGSGETQYF. The chain employs TRBV4-3 and TRBJ2-5, with D uncertain. This CDR3 spans 13 amino acids. With 1 base removed from V and 4 bases from J, the gap between germline ends came to 7 bases. Per the germline V gene, CDR1 is LGHNA and CDR2 is YSLEER.

In this sample, this clonotype turned up many times. CDR3 protein: CASSHRGTGYNSPLHF. The DNA for the CDR3 is TGTGCCAGCAGCCATAGAGGGACGGGTTATAATTCACCCCTCCACTTT. The chain uses TRBV2 and TRBJ1-6; tentatively, D is TRBD1 (5 bases). CDR1 SNHLY and CDR2 FYNNEI come from the germline V gene. This CDR3 is 16 amino acids long. Trimming shortened V by 6 bases and J by 4 bases, and 16 bases separated the two germline ends.

The chain has TRBV2 and TRBJ1-5, with 10 bases aligning to TRBD1. CDR1 and CDR2 from the germline V gene are SNHLY and FYNNEI. The junction had 5 bases not matched to a gene; V was cut back by 2 bases and J by 1 base. This CDR3 spans 17 amino acids. The CDR3 protein is CASSERGTGASNQPQHF. Written as DNA, the CDR3 is TGTGCCAGCAGTGAACGGGGGACAGGGGCGAGCAATCAGCCCCAGCATTTT.

The chain carries TRBV12-3 or TRBV12-4 and TRBJ1-2; D is unresolved. This CDR3 spans 14 amino acids. V lost 7 bases to trimming and J lost 8 bases, with 20 bases between them. CDR3 sequence reads: CASTKSGSLGGYTF. The CDR3 DNA follows: TGTGCCAGCACCAAATCCGGTTCGCTGGGGGGCTACACCTTC.

V gene TRBV5-6 combines with J gene TRBJ2-1; 7 nucleotides match TRBD2. V was pared by 2 bases and J by 7 bases, with 9 bases of the junction left unmatched. CDR1 is SGHDT, CDR2 YYEEEE, per germline. The CDR3 has 15 residues. The CDR3: CASSLGGRRWNEQFF. The CDR3, as DNA: TGTGCCAGCAGCTTAGGCGGGAGAAGATGGAATGAGCAGTTCTTC.

This clonotype was found many times. The J gene is TRBJ2-2, the V gene TRBV20-1, with 11 bases aligning to TRBD2. The V gene's germline CDR1 is DFQATT and CDR2 SNEGSKA (reference sequence). The junction had 6 bases not matched to a gene; V was cut back by 2 bases and J by 4 bases. The CDR3 contains 16 residues. The CDR3 here is CSARNRLAGSTGELFF. In nucleotides, the CDR3 is TGCAGTGCTAGAAACCGACTAGCGGGGAGCACCGGGGAGCTGTTTTTT.

The chain links TRBV2 to TRBJ1-4; TRBD1 aligns across 8 bases. V was clipped by 4 bases and J by 0 bases; unmatched bases: 7. Germline V gene data show CDR1 as SNHLY and CDR2 as FYNNEI. The length of the CDR3 is 17 residues. Here the CDR3 reads CASSARMTGATNEKLFF. The CDR3 coding sequence is TGTGCCAGCAGTGCCAGAATGACAGGGGCAACTAATGAAAAACTGTTTTTT.

This clonotype was counted many times. The chain recombines TRBV28 with TRBJ2-1; D remains unclear. Germline assignment: CDR1 MDHEN and CDR2 SYDVKM. V was pared by 7 bases and J by 7 bases, with 11 bases between. This CDR3 spans 12 amino acids. CDR3 in amino acids: CASTVTGNEQFF. The DNA of the CDR3 is TGTGCCAGCACCGTGACCGGAAATGAGCAGTTCTTC. Complete variable domain (other parts from reference TRBV28 and TRBJ2-1): DVKVTQSSRYLVKRTGEKVFLECVQDMDHENMFWYRQDPGLGLRLIYFSYDVKMKEKGDIPEGYSVSREKKERFSLILESASTNQTSMYLCASTVTGNEQFFGPGTRLTVL.

This clonotype was seen only a few times. This chain uses TRBV20-1 with TRBJ2-7; TRBD2 might be the D (6 bases). The CDR3 has 13 residues. From germline, CDR1 is DFQATT and CDR2 SNEGSKA (reference sequence). V was clipped by 4 bases and J by 3 bases, with 13 bases between them. The CDR3 sequence is CSAKGEADYEQYF. The CDR3 bases are TGCAGTGCTAAAGGGGAGGCCGACTACGAGCAGTACTTC.

Only a few counts were recorded for this clonotype. The chain has TRBV5-1 and TRBJ1-1; 7 bases are shared with TRBD1. From germline, CDR1 is SGHRS and CDR2 YFSETQ. V gave up 0 bases and J gave up 5 bases; unmatched junction bases: 7. The CDR3 runs 15 residues. The CDR3 bases are TGCGCCAGCAGCTTGGAGGGGACAGTTTTTACTGAAGCTTTCTTT. This codes for CASSLEGTVFTEAFF.

Of note for this clonotype: Mismatch with germline at one junction end may stem from a read error. The chain carries TRBV6-6 and TRBJ2-7, with D perhaps TRBD1 (5 bases). Germline V CDR1 and CDR2: MNHNY, SVGAGI (reference sequence). The CDR3 has 14 amino acids. The CDR3 sequence is CASSYSGQGYEQHF. CDR3 coding DNA: TGTGCCAGCAGTTACTCGGGGCAGGGCTACGAGCAGCACTTC.

The chain employs TRBV11-2 and TRBJ2-4; TRBD2 matches 9 bases. V dropped 6 bases and J dropped 1; count of bases not matched to a gene: 4. The CDR3 sequence is 15 residues long. CDR1 and CDR2 from the germline V gene are SGHAT and FQNNGV. The CDR3 is CASRVAGVAKNIQYF. CDR3 coding DNA: TGTGCCAGCAGGGTAGCGGGAGTGGCCAAAAACATTCAGTACTTC.

The genes are TRBV11-2 and TRBJ1-2; weak D call: TRBD1 (5 bases). Germline CDR1 and CDR2: SGHAT and FQNNGV. The V end was cut by 3 bases, the J end by 6 bases, with 8 bases between. The CDR3 covers 12 residues. The CDR3 bases are TGTGCCAGCAGCTTGGAAGGGGATGGCTACACCTTC. This encodes CASSLEGDGYTF.

This clonotype was detected only once. The genes are TRBV20-1 and TRBJ2-1, with D perhaps TRBD1 or TRBD2 (5 bases each). Germline lookup yields CDR1 DFQATT and CDR2 SNEGSKA (reference sequence). This CDR3 comprises 16 residues. Trimming stripped 0 bases from V and 10 bases from J, with 22 bases between. CDR3 in DNA: TGCAGTGCTAGAGATTTCGGGACGGACTTTCTAAGCGAGCAGTTCTTC. Amino acids: CSARDFGTDFLSEQFF.

The sample holds many counts of this clonotype. This chain connects TRBV7-6 to TRBJ1-1; D remains ambiguous. The CDR3 consists of 13 residues. The V end was cut by 2 bases, the J end by 4 bases, with 8 bases between. Germline-derived CDR1 and CDR2 are SGHVS and FNYEAQ. CDR3 DNA: TGTGCCAGCAGCTTAAAAGAGGGCACTGAAGCTTTCTTT. Translated, it gives CASSLKEGTEAFF.

A few counts support this clonotype. The rearrangement joins TRBV6-2 or TRBV6-3 to TRBJ2-2; the D call may be TRBD1 or TRBD2 (5 bases each). This CDR3 comprises 13 residues. From germline, CDR1 is MNHEY and CDR2 SVGEGT. The CDR3, as DNA: TGTGCGGTGGGACGGCCGAACACCGGGGAGCTGTTTTTT. This translates into CAVGRPNTGELFF.

This clonotype was picked up a small number of times. In DNA form, the CDR3 reads TGTGCCAGCAGTTCGGACGGCTACGAGCAGTACTTC. It translates to CASSSDGYEQYF. This chain joins TRBV12-3 or TRBV12-4 and TRBJ2-7; D ambiguous. The CDR3 has 12 residues. The germline V and J ends were trimmed by 4 bases and 3 bases, with 7 bases remaining between them.

This chain uses TRBV5-8 with TRBJ2-5; D is perhaps TRBD2 (6 bases). This CDR3 is 14 amino acids long. V lost 0 bases to trimming and J lost 4 bases, with 10 bases between them. CDR1 and CDR2 from the germline V gene are SGHTS and YDEGEE. The CDR3 DNA sequence: TGTGCCAGCAGCTTGGCCCGCGGGACAGAGACCCAGTACTTC. Translating gives CASSLARGTETQYF.

This clonotype was seen a handful of times. This sequence joins TRBV27 and TRBJ2-7; 11 bases line up with TRBD2. V dropped 5 bases and J dropped 2; count of bases not matched to a gene: 2. In germline, CDR1 is MNHEY, CDR2 SMNVEV (reference sequence). This CDR3 is built from 14 residues. CDR3 coding DNA: TGTGCCAGCAGTATTAGCGGGAGGGCCTACGAGCAGTACTTC. This gives the protein CASSISGRAYEQYF.

The CDR3 DNA reads TGTGCCAGCATTAAAGGGGACACCGGGGAGCTGTTTTTT. Residues: CASIKGDTGELFF. This chain joins TRBV28 and TRBJ2-2; D may be TRBD1 (5 bases). The germline V and J ends were trimmed by 7 bases and 3 bases, with 9 bases remaining between them. Germline V gene data show CDR1 as MDHEN and CDR2 as SYDVKM. CDR3 length equals 13 residues.